In this sample, the clone carrying this T cell receptor (beta chain) turned up a few times. Germline V CDR1 and CDR2: GTSNPN, SVGIG (reference sequence). There are 14 residues in the CDR3. V shed 3 bases and J shed 9 bases, with 18 bases lying between them. This sample was taken from a study of beta chain features in type 1 diabetes. The isolated RNA, all of it, was reverse transcribed, so expressed TCRB transcripts were what got sequenced. Produced via immunoSEQ multiplex PCR; TCRdb's table is partial and in-frame only. There are about 470,000 clones in the sample; approximately 30% occur only once, and around 0.065% lies in the top ten. Sorting of CD4+ naive, central memory, regulatory and stem cell-like memory cells was performed via CD45RO/CCR7/CD25/CD127/CD95/CD27.

Sequenced sample: naive CD4+ T cells from blood. The V gene is TRBV30, the J gene TRBJ1-5, with D unresolved. The source is a man between 18 and 29 years old in good health. The CDR3 sequence: CAWRPRAPTGPQHF. DNA of the CDR3: TGTGCCTGGAGGCCCCGGGCCCCCACGGGGCCCCAGCATTTT.